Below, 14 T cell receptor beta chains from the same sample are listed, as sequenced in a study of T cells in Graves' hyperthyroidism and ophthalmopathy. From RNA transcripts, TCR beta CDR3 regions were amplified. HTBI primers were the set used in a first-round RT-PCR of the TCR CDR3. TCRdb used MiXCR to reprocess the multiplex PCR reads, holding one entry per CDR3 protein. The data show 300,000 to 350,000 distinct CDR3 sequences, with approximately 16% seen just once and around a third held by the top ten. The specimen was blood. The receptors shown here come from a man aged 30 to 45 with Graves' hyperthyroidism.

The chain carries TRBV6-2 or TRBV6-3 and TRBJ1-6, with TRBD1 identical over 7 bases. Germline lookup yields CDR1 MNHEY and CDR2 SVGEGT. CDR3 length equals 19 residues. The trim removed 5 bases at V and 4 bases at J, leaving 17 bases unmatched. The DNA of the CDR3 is TGTGCCAGCAGTGCCCCGAGGGGGCGGGGTATGGTATATAATTCACCCCTCCACTTT. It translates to CASSAPRGRGMVYNSPLHF.

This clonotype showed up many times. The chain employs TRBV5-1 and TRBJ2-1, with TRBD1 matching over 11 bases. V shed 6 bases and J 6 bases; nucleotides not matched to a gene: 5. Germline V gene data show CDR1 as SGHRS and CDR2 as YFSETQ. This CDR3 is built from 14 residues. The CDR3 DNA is TGCGCCAGCATCGCCGGGACAGGGGGCAATGAGCAGTTCTTC. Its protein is CASIAGTGGNEQFF.

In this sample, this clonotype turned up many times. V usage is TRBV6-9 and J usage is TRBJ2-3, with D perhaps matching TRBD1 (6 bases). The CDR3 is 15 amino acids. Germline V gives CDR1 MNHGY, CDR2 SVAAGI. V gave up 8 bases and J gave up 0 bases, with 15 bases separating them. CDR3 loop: CASAPGHPSTDTQYF. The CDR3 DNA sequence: TGTGCCAGCGCACCGGGACACCCTAGCACAGATACGCAGTATTTT.

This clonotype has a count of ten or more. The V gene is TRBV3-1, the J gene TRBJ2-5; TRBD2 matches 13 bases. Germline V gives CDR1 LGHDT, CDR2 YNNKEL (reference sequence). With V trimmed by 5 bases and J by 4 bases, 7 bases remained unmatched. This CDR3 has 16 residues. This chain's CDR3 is CASSNRLAGGIETQYF. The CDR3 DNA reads TGTGCCAGCAGCAATCGACTAGCGGGAGGCATAGAGACCCAGTACTTC.

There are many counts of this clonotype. CDR3 coding DNA: TGTGCCAGCTCACCGGGACAGGGGAATCAGCCCCAGCATTTT. Protein: CASSPGQGNQPQHF. The genes are TRBV18 and TRBJ1-5; TRBD1 agrees at 10 bases. The length of the CDR3 is 14 residues. Germline CDR1 KGHSH, CDR2 LQKENI. The J segment lost 4 bases and the V segment lost 3 bases, leaving 0 bases of the junction unmatched. Full variable domain (missing parts from reference TRBV18 and TRBJ1-5): NAGVMQNPRHLVRRRGQEARLRCSPMKGHSHVYWYRQLPEEGLKFMVYLQKENIIDESGMPKERFSAEFPKEGPSILRIQQVVRGDSAAYFCASSPGQGNQPQHFGDGTRLSIL.

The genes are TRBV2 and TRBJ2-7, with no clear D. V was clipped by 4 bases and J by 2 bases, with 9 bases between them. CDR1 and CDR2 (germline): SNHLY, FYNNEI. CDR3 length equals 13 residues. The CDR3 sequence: CASSGLFTYEQYF. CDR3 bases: TGTGCCAGCAGTGGACTCTTCACCTACGAGCAGTACTTC.

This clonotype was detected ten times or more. DNA for the CDR3: TGTGCCAGCAGTGGCCGGACAGTCAACACTGAAGCTTTCTTT. Protein: CASSGRTVNTEAFF. The rearrangement joins TRBV6-1 to TRBJ1-1, with D maybe TRBD1 (6 bases). Germline V gene sequence: CDR1 MNHNS, CDR2 SASEGT. The ends were cut back, 4 bases at V and 2 bases at J, with 11 bases in the middle. This CDR3 is 14 amino acids long.

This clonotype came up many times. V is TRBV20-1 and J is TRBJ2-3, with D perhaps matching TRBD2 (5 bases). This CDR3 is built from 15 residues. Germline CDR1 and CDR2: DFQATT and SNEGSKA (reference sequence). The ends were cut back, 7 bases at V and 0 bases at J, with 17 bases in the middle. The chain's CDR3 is CSVKRPKVSTDTQYF. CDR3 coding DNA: TGCAGTGTAAAGCGGCCTAAAGTTAGCACAGATACGCAGTATTTT.

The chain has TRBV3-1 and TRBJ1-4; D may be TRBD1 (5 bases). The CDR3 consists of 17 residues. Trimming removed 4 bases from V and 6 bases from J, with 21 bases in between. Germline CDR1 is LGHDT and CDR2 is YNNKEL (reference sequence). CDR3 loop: CASSLGFKVGAYEKLFF. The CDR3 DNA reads TGTGCCAGCAGCCTGGGCTTCAAGGTTGGGGCGTATGAAAAACTGTTTTTT.

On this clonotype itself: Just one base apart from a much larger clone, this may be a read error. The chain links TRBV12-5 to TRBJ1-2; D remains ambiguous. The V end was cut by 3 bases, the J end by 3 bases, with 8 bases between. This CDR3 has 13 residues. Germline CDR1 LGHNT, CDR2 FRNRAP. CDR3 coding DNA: TGTGCTAGTGGTTTATGGGCTTACTATGGCTACACCTTC. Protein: CASGLWAYYGYTF.

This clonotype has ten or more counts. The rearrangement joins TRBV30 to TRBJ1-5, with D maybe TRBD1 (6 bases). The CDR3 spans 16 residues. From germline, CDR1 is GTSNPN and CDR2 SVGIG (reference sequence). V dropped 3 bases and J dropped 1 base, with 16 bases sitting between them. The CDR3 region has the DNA TGTGCCTGGAGAGGAGGGGAGCAGGGGAGCAATCAGCCCCAGCATTTT. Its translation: CAWRGGEQGSNQPQHF.

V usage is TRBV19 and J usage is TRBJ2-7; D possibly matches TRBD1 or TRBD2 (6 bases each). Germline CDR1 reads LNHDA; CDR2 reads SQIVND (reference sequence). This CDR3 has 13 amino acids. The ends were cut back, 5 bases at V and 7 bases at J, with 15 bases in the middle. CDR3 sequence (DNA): TGTGCCAGTAGTGTACAGGGCGGAGGGGAGCAGTACTTC. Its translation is CASSVQGGGEQYF.

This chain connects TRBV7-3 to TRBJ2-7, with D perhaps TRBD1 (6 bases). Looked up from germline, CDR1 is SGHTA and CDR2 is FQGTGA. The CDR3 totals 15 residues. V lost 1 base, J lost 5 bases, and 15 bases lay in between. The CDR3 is CASSLSLTGSHEQYF. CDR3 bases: TGTGCCAGCAGCTTAAGCCTAACAGGGAGCCACGAGCAGTACTTC. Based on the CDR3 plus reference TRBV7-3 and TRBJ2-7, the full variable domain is GAGVSQTPSNKVTEKGKYVELRCDPISGHTALYWYRQSLGQGPEFLIYFQGTGAADDSGLPNDRFFAVRPEGSVSTLKIQRTERGDSAVYLCASSLSLTGSHEQYFGPGTRLTVT.

As DNA, the CDR3 is TGTGCCAGCAGCCAAGGGTGGAATCAGCCCCAGCATTTT. Encoded protein: CASSQGWNQPQHF. This chain links TRBV7-8 with TRBJ1-5; D is undetermined. The CDR3 runs 13 residues. From germline, CDR1 is SGHVS and CDR2 FQNEAQ. Trimming took 5 bases from V and 4 from J, leaving 9 bases between them.